This entry lists 32 T cell receptor beta chains sequenced from one sample in a study of human T cells and chemical hapten exposure (dated by TCRdb to the early 2020s). The time point label, read with the paper, signifies: patch test 1, 2 weeks after DPC sensitization. What this sample's treatment or condition label stands for: therapeutic diphenylcyclopropenone sensitization with weekly scalp DPC. Receptor libraries were prepared by RACE. The run used a NextSeq 500. TCRdb passed the public sequencing reads through fastp at Q25 and MiXCR, retaining productive beta sequences. A single entry per CDR3 protein holds the most common genes and DNA from its merged rows. Here the sample has 300,000 to 350,000 distinct CDR3 sequences; approximately 6.3% occur a single time. The ten biggest clones cover 8% to 9% of the sample. The sample here was whole blood, taken in connection with sensitization to the hapten diphenylcyclopropenone (DPC). The receptors originated from a woman aged 18-35 years with alopecia areata. Some clones in this sample may be carry-over from other donors' samples.

The chain has TRBV18 and TRBJ2-4, with D perhaps matching TRBD2 (5 bases). The V gene lost 6 bases and the J gene lost 6 bases, with 9 bases spanning the gap. CDR3 length equals 12 residues. Per the germline V gene, CDR1 is KGHSH and CDR2 is LQKENI. The chain's CDR3 is CASSGGRNIQYF. Written as DNA, the CDR3 is TGTGCCAGCTCCGGAGGTAGAAACATTCAGTACTTC.

In nucleotides, the CDR3 is TGTGCCAGCAGACCTTCAGGAATAAACTATGGCTACACCTTC. This encodes CASRPSGINYGYTF. The V and J genes are TRBV3-1 and TRBJ1-2; D not certain. Germline assignment: CDR1 LGHDT and CDR2 YNNKEL (reference sequence). Between the trimmed V and J ends, which lost 6 bases and 2 bases, there was a span of 13 bases. This CDR3 has 14 amino acids.

This clonotype was recorded many times. The gene calls are TRBV4-2 and TRBJ2-5; 7 bases are shared with TRBD1. CDR1 and CDR2 from the germline V gene are LGHNA and YNFKEQ. The CDR3 extends over 16 amino acids. V shed 0 bases, J shed 2 bases, and the junction held 6 bases outside the gene matches. The DNA of the CDR3 is TGTGCCAGCAGCCAAGAGGGGCCGGGACAGCAAGAGACCCAGTACTTC. Its translation: CASSQEGPGQQETQYF.

In its sample, this clonotype was seen a few times. This sequence joins TRBV4-3 and TRBJ2-1, with D perhaps TRBD1 (9 bases). V was clipped by 1 base and J by 9 bases, with 19 bases between them. The germline V gene has CDR1 LGHNA and CDR2 YSLEER. The CDR3 contains 16 residues. The CDR3 protein is CASSQVVTGGTSEQFF. DNA for the CDR3: TGCGCCAGCAGCCAAGTGGTGACAGGGGGGACTAGTGAGCAGTTCTTC.

J is TRBJ2-7 and V is TRBV5-4; TRBD1 matches 10 bases. CDR3 length: 14 residues. V gave up 7 bases and J gave up 3 bases; unmatched junction bases: 7. Germline assignment: CDR1 SGHNT and CDR2 YYREEE (reference sequence). The CDR3 coding sequence is TGTGCCAGCTCCGGGACAGGGGTTTTCTACGAGCAGTACTTC. Its protein is CASSGTGVFYEQYF. The full variable domain, in which reference TRBV5-4 and TRBJ2-7 provide the parts outside the CDR3, is ETGVTQSPTHLIKTRGQQVTLRCSSQSGHNTVSWYQQALGQGPQFIFQYYREEENGRGNFPPRFSGLQFPNYSSELNVNALELDDSALYLCASSGTGVFYEQYFGPGTRLTVT.

This clonotype was found a few times. The chain couples TRBV6-2 or TRBV6-3 to TRBJ2-3, with a tentative D call TRBD2 (5 bases). The CDR3 totals 17 residues. V shed 4 bases and J shed 1 base, with 18 bases lying between them. Germline loops: CDR1 MNHEY, CDR2 SVGEGT. CDR3 loop: CASSSPGGRWGTDTQYF. The CDR3 nucleotides are TGTGCCAGCAGTTCCCCCGGAGGCCGGTGGGGCACAGATACGCAGTATTTT.

There are a few counts of this clonotype. The chain carries TRBV18 and TRBJ1-1; the match to TRBD1 covers 10 bases. Unmatched junction bases numbered 3, after V lost 3 bases and J lost 5 bases. This CDR3 region has 14 residues. Germline V CDR1 and CDR2: KGHSH, LQKENI. CDR3 loop: CASSPGTGVTEAFF. Here the CDR3 DNA reads TGTGCCAGCTCACCCGGGACAGGGGTGACTGAAGCTTTCTTT.

Only a few counts were recorded for this clonotype. The chain recombines TRBV6-5 with TRBJ2-7, with D possibly TRBD1 on 6 matching bases. The length of the CDR3 is 17 residues. From germline, CDR1 is MNHEY and CDR2 SVGAGI. Trimming cost V 2 bases and J 2 bases, with 19 bases left between them. The CDR3 DNA follows: TGTGCCAGCAGTTACACGCGGTCCAGGGGTTCTCCCTACGAGCAGTACTTC. Its protein is CASSYTRSRGSPYEQYF.

CDR3 sequence reads: CASSLGPIQSCINQPQHF. CDR3 nucleotides: TGTGCCAGCAGTTTGGGCCCTATACAATCCTGTATAAATCAGCCCCAGCATTTT. The chain uses TRBV11-3 and TRBJ1-5; D not certain. Trimming took off 6 bases at V and 4 bases at J, with 25 bases between the two ends. The CDR3 contains 18 residues. CDR1 is SGHNT and CDR2 is YENEEA in the germline V gene.

There are many counts of this clonotype. This chain joins TRBV27 and TRBJ2-7, with D perhaps matching TRBD2 (6 bases). The CDR3 extends over 15 amino acids. From germline, CDR1 is MNHEY and CDR2 SMNVEV (reference sequence). Trimming cost V 6 bases and J 2 bases, with 17 bases left between them. The CDR3 region is CASSHGYRGTYEQYF. The CDR3 DNA reads as TGTGCCAGCAGCCATGGATACCGGGGGACCTACGAGCAGTACTTC.

The chain recombines TRBV10-2 with TRBJ1-6; the D is unclear. Trimming took off 3 bases at V and 7 bases at J, with 13 bases between the two ends. From germline, CDR1 is WSHSY and CDR2 SAAADI. This CDR3 spans 15 amino acids. For the CDR3, the DNA is TGCGCCAGCAGTGATAGGGCGGTGGGGAATTCACCCCTCCACTTT. Its protein is CASSDRAVGNSPLHF.

This clonotype occurred a few times. The V and J genes are TRBV6-2 or TRBV6-3 and TRBJ2-1, with 7 bases aligning to TRBD2. The CDR3 is 11 amino acids. CDR1 is MNHEY, CDR2 SVGEGT, per germline. Germline trimming cut 7 bases from V and 9 bases from J; bases unmatched to any gene: 3. CDR3 in amino acids: CASTGGGEQFF. The CDR3 DNA sequence: TGTGCCAGCACGGGGGGAGGTGAGCAGTTCTTC.

This clonotype turned up a few times. The gene calls are TRBV14 and TRBJ1-2; D gene uncertain. CDR3 length equals 16 residues. Per germline, CDR1 SGHDN and CDR2 FVKESK. V gave up 1 base and J gave up 2 bases, with 14 bases separating them. The CDR3 loop reads CASSQGKGRLNYGYTF. In DNA form, the CDR3 reads TGTGCCAGCAGCCAAGGAAAGGGAAGATTGAACTATGGCTACACCTTC.

This clonotype was counted only a few times. This chain links TRBV4-3 with TRBJ2-7, with 7 bases lining up with TRBD2. Germline CDR1 reads LGHNA; CDR2 reads YSLEER. The ends lost 1 base at V and 2 bases at J; junction bases unmatched: 14. CDR3 length: 18 residues. DNA for the CDR3: TGCGCCAGCAGCCAAGTATCCAACTTTGGGGGGGGAACCTACGAGCAGTACTTC. Protein product: CASSQVSNFGGGTYEQYF.

This clonotype has ten or more counts. The chain combines TRBV2 with TRBJ2-3; TRBD2 matches at 11 bases. Germline V gene data show CDR1 as SNHLY and CDR2 as FYNNEI. The CDR3 consists of 17 residues. V was pared by 7 bases and J by 3 bases, with 12 bases of the junction left unmatched. CDR3 loop: CASKNLASGGPTDTQYF. The CDR3 DNA reads as TGTGCCAGCAAGAATCTGGCTAGCGGGGGGCCGACAGATACGCAGTATTTT.

The genes are TRBV12-3 or TRBV12-4 and TRBJ2-1, with D maybe TRBD1 (5 bases). The CDR3 is 12 residues long. V lost 3 bases, J lost 10 bases, and 10 bases lay in between. CDR3 protein: CASSFQGIEQFF. The DNA of the CDR3 is TGTGCCAGCAGTTTTCAGGGTATAGAGCAGTTCTTC.

The DNA for the CDR3 is TGTGCCAGCAGCCCCCGGGAGCAGAACGAGCAGTACTTC. This gives the protein CASSPREQNEQYF. The rearrangement joins TRBV3-1 to TRBJ2-7, with D possibly TRBD2 on 6 matching bases. Looked up from germline, CDR1 is LGHDT and CDR2 is YNNKEL (reference sequence). V lost 4 bases and J 5 bases, leaving 12 bases between the germline ends. This CDR3 is built from 13 residues.

This clonotype has only a few counts. This chain uses TRBV7-2 with TRBJ2-1, with 10 bases fitting TRBD2. After removal of 5 bases from V and 4 bases from J, the junction contained 14 bases not matched to a gene. The CDR3 loop spans 18 amino acids. Germline values: CDR1 SGHTA, CDR2 FQGNSA. DNA of the CDR3: TGTGCCAGCAGCCCCCGTGGGGTAGCGGGGGGTAATTACAATGAGCAGTTCTTC. Its protein product is CASSPRGVAGGNYNEQFF.

The J gene is TRBJ2-1, the V gene TRBV14; 8 bases map to TRBD1. V lost 4 bases to trimming and J lost 10 bases; unmatched junction nucleotides: 15. CDR1 and CDR2 (germline): SGHDN, FVKESK. There are 16 residues in the CDR3. CDR3 DNA: TGTGCCAGCAGCCTCGTGACAGGGGAGGTTGTAGTGGAGCAGTTCTTC. Encoded protein: CASSLVTGEVVVEQFF.

This clonotype was seen only a few times. This sequence joins TRBV7-9 and TRBJ1-6, with D possibly TRBD1 on 5 matching bases. The V and J ends lost 1 base and 8 bases respectively, with 12 bases between them. The CDR3 is 15 amino acids. Germline lookup yields CDR1 SEHNR and CDR2 FQNEAQ (reference sequence). CDR3 in DNA: TGTGCCAGCAGCTTAGGTGGGGACGGACATTCACCCCTCCACTTT. The encoded protein is CASSLGGDGHSPLHF.

This clonotype has a count of ten or more. Here the CDR3 reads CASSPRQGMNTEAFF. The DNA for the CDR3 is TGCGCCAGCAGCCCCCGACAGGGGATGAACACTGAAGCTTTCTTT. The chain couples TRBV5-1 to TRBJ1-1, with 8 bases fitting TRBD1. CDR1 SGHRS and CDR2 YFSETQ come from the germline V gene. CDR3 size: 15 residues. Unmatched junction bases numbered 5, after V lost 4 bases and J lost 0 bases.

This clonotype was counted ten times or more. The V gene is TRBV11-1, the J gene TRBJ1-1, with D possibly being TRBD1 (6 bases). CDR1 is SGHAT, CDR2 FQDESV, per germline (reference sequence). Trimming took off 4 bases at V and 0 bases at J, with 12 bases between the two ends. The CDR3 runs 15 residues. DNA of the CDR3: TGTGCCAGCAGCTCGCAGGGGCTTATGAACACTGAAGCTTTCTTT. Protein sequence: CASSSQGLMNTEAFF.

V gene TRBV20-1 combines with J gene TRBJ2-3, with 9 bases identical to TRBD1. Germline V gene lookup returns CDR1 DFQATT and CDR2 SNEGSKA (reference sequence). The CDR3 has 15 amino acids. Germline trimming cut 6 bases from V and 4 bases from J; bases unmatched to any gene: 11. The CDR3 bases are TGCAGTGCACGACAACAGGGGGCGCTTGCAGATACGCAGTATTTT. As protein: CSARQQGALADTQYF.

This chain joins TRBV10-3 and TRBJ2-7; 10 bases are shared with TRBD1. Germline V gene sequence: CDR1 ENHRY, CDR2 SYGVKD. This CDR3 contains 14 residues. After removal of 0 bases from V and 4 bases from J, the junction contained 0 bases not matched to a gene. The CDR3: CAISESGQGYEQYF. DNA of the CDR3: TGTGCCATCAGTGAGTCGGGACAGGGGTACGAGCAGTACTTC.

A few counts support this clonotype. The chain joins TRBV11-2 to TRBJ1-2; 12 bases are a match to TRBD1. The V gene's germline CDR1 is SGHAT and CDR2 FQNNGV. The CDR3 is made up of 17 amino acids. The J segment lost 4 bases and the V segment lost 2 bases, leaving 8 bases of the junction unmatched. CDR3 in amino acids: CASSLPGQGARSYGYTF. CDR3 DNA: TGTGCCAGCAGCTTACCGGGACAGGGGGCGCGGAGCTATGGCTACACCTTC.

This clonotype occurred many times. The rearrangement links TRBV7-9 to TRBJ2-5; 11 bases are shared with TRBD1. Germline lookup yields CDR1 SEHNR and CDR2 FQNEAQ (reference sequence). J lost 3 bases, V lost 5 bases, and 5 bases had no gene match. The CDR3 consists of 15 residues. CDR3 DNA: TGTGCCAGCAGCGAAGGGACAGGGGGAAAAGAGACCCAGTACTTC. This codes for CASSEGTGGKETQYF.

This chain links TRBV7-2 with TRBJ2-1; D is possibly TRBD2 (6 bases). Germline V gives CDR1 SGHTA, CDR2 FQGNSA. V lost 5 bases to trimming and J lost 8 bases, with 19 bases between them. This CDR3 spans 15 amino acids. For the CDR3, the DNA is TGTGCCAGCAGCCAAAGGGACGGACTAATGGATGAGCAGTTCTTC. Encoded protein: CASSQRDGLMDEQFF. Full variable domain (rest looked up from reference TRBV7-2 and TRBJ2-1): GAGVSQSPSNKVTEKGKDVELRCDPISGHTALYWYRQSLGQGLEFLIYFQGNSAPDKSGLPSDRFSAERTGGSVSTLTIQRTQQEDSAVYLCASSQRDGLMDEQFFGPGTRLTVL.

This clonotype has at least ten counts. The chain is built from TRBV5-1 and TRBJ2-2; D gene uncertain. The germline V gene encodes CDR1 SGHRS and CDR2 YFSETQ. Trimming took 2 bases from V and 3 from J, leaving 11 bases between them. The CDR3 totals 15 residues. This CDR3 reads CASSFQAPDTGELFF. The CDR3 DNA follows: TGCGCCAGCAGCTTCCAGGCCCCTGACACCGGGGAGCTGTTTTTT.

The V call is TRBV12-5, the J call TRBJ1-2; unclear D gene. Germline lookup yields CDR1 LGHNT and CDR2 FRNRAP. The CDR3 loop spans 16 amino acids. V lost 0 bases, J lost 4 bases, and 15 bases lay in between. The CDR3 region has the DNA TGTGCTAGTGGTTTGGTACTCTCTCGAGGTTTCTATGGCTACACCTTC. It is translated as CASGLVLSRGFYGYTF.

There are many counts of this clonotype. This chain joins TRBV29-1 and TRBJ2-3; no reliable D call. CDR1 SQVTM and CDR2 ANQGSEA come from the germline V gene. Trimming cost V 0 bases and J 1 base, with 5 bases left between them. The CDR3 length is 13 residues. This CDR3 is CSVEDPRTDTQYF. CDR3 sequence (DNA): TGCAGCGTTGAAGACCCTCGCACAGATACGCAGTATTTT.

The J gene is TRBJ1-5, the V gene TRBV19, with D possibly TRBD1 on 6 matching bases. The CDR3 sequence is 15 residues long. V shed 9 bases and J shed 5 bases, with 20 bases lying between them. The germline V gene encodes CDR1 LNHDA and CDR2 SQIVND (reference sequence). The DNA of the CDR3 is TGTGCCAGCGTACCGGGACATCTGGGGTATCAGCCCCAGCATTTT. Its translation is CASVPGHLGYQPQHF.

There are a few counts of this clonotype. The chain employs TRBV5-6 and TRBJ1-1; D gene ambiguous. The CDR3 consists of 14 residues. Germline CDR1 is SGHDT and CDR2 is YYEEEE. Trimming pared 0 bases from V and 2 bases from J, leaving 8 bases between. CDR3 sequence (DNA): TGTGCCAGCAGCTTGGAATGGGCAAACACTGAAGCTTTCTTT. The encoded protein is CASSLEWANTEAFF.